This entry lists 6 T cell receptor beta chains sequenced from one sample in a study of T-cell memory formation after mild COVID-19. TCRdb recomputed calls from the 5' RACE reads with MiXCR, one row per CDR3 protein. The sample records approximately 260,000 distinct CDR3 sequences, roughly 18% being singletons. The sample comprised PBMCs or a T cell subset sorted from them (not recorded which). The receptors derive from a man aged 18 to 30 who had mild COVID-19 (a few samples of this study predate the infection). Cell type and time point are not known.

This clonotype was seen a handful of times. The chain combines TRBV5-5 with TRBJ2-2; D is uncertain. Trimming took 0 bases from V and 6 from J, leaving 9 bases between them. The V gene's germline CDR1 is SGHKS and CDR2 YYEKEE (reference sequence). This CDR3 contains 14 residues. The CDR3 is CASSLAGFSGELFF. CDR3 nucleotide sequence: TGTGCCAGCAGCTTGGCTGGGTTCTCCGGGGAGCTGTTTTTT.

CDR3 DNA: TGCGCCAGCAGCTTGGCGGGGGGCCAGAGAAACACCATATATTTT. Translated: CASSLAGGQRNTIYF. This sequence joins TRBV5-1 and TRBJ1-3; perhaps TRBD1 as D (6 bases). Between the trimmed V and J ends, which lost 0 bases and 5 bases, there was a span of 12 bases. CDR3 length: 15 residues. Germline-derived CDR1 and CDR2 are SGHRS and YFSETQ.

This clonotype has a handful of counts. The V call is TRBV5-6, the J call TRBJ2-5; TRBD1 aligns across 7 bases. CDR3 length: 15 residues. The germline CDR1 and CDR2 sequences are SGHDT and YYEEEE. The ends lost 1 base at V and 1 base at J; junction bases unmatched: 4. The CDR3 coding sequence is TGTGCCAGCAGCTTGTTTGACAGGGCCCAAGAGACCCAGTACTTC. Translation gives CASSLFDRAQETQYF. The variable domain in full, with the rest retrieved from reference TRBV5-6 and TRBJ2-5, is DAGVTQSPTHLIKTRGQQVTLRCSPKSGHDTVSWYQQALGQGPQFIFQYYEEEERQRGNFPDRFSGHQFPNYSSELNVNALLLGDSALYLCASSLFDRAQETQYFGPGTRLLVL.

The rearrangement joins TRBV10-3 to TRBJ2-2, with a tentative D call TRBD2 (5 bases). V was trimmed by 3 bases and J by 4 bases, leaving 9 bases between them. CDR1 is ENHRY and CDR2 is SYGVKD in the germline V gene. This CDR3 has 14 residues. As DNA, the CDR3 is TGTGCCATCAGTGAAAATCGGGGCACCGGGGAGCTGTTTTTT. Encoded protein: CAISENRGTGELFF.

The chain combines TRBV4-3 with TRBJ2-1; no clear D. The V gene lost 5 bases and the J gene lost 8 bases, with 13 bases spanning the gap. This CDR3 has 13 residues. Germline V gene lookup returns CDR1 LGHNA and CDR2 YSLEER. The CDR3 reads CASSGPGRDEQFF. CDR3 DNA: TGCGCCAGCAGCGGGCCCGGCCGGGATGAGCAGTTCTTC.

In this sample, this clonotype turned up a few times. This chain uses TRBV7-9 with TRBJ2-4; TRBD2 is a possible D gene (5 bases). The V end was cut by 5 bases, the J end by 1 base, with 24 bases between. This CDR3 contains 19 residues. Germline assignment: CDR1 SEHNR and CDR2 FQNEAQ (reference sequence). The CDR3 is CASSARDPPTLEAKNIQYF. CDR3 DNA sequence: TGTGCCAGCAGCGCCCGGGATCCCCCTACTCTAGAGGCCAAAAACATTCAGTACTTC.